This section outlines one T cell receptor beta chain sequence together with its context. This record comes from a study of blood T cell repertoires in COVID-19. Trimming left V 7 bases short and J 2 bases short, with 13 bases between. The CDR3 is 14 amino acids. CDR1 and CDR2 (germline): KGHSH, LQKENI. The study recruited people aged roughly 18 to 95 years across more than 20 US areas. In the study's own analysis: Quantification of nucleated cells was approximated via reference gene primer amplification. The assay was immunoSEQ multiplex PCR, and TCRdb's table has in-frame clones only and misses some. The V and J calls and clone size are taken from that table; D and trimming were inferred from the DNA. The sample lists about 230,000 clones, around nine tenths occurring once.

The TCR originated in a man aged 25 to 45 who had recovered from COVID-19. This chain uses TRBV18 with TRBJ2-3; no definite D call. The sequenced sample was PBMCs or T cells enriched from blood (not recorded which). CDR3: CASFDTTTTDTQYF. CDR3 sequence (DNA): TGTGCCAGCTTCGACACAACAACCACAGATACGCAGTATTTT.